This passage covers 22 T cell receptor beta chains from one sample sequenced in a study of blood T cell repertoires in COVID-19. Generated by immunoSEQ multiplex PCR, the TCRdb table keeps only in-frame clones and is missing some. The data contain about 300,000 clones, around 86% of them singletons. Sample: PBMCs or T cells enriched from blood (not recorded which). The receptor source for this set is a man aged 25 to 45 who had recovered from COVID-19.

The J gene is TRBJ1-3, the V gene TRBV7-2; possibly TRBD1 for D (6 bases). Trimming pared 7 bases from V and 0 bases from J, leaving 13 bases between. Germline loops: CDR1 SGHTA, CDR2 FQGNSA. CDR3 length equals 15 residues. As DNA, the CDR3 is TGTGCCAGCACCCGGGACACGAGCTCTGGAAACACCATATATTTT. This translates into CASTRDTSSGNTIYF.

The gene calls are TRBV19 and TRBJ1-5, with D uncertain. Between the trimmed V and J ends, which lost 4 bases and 6 bases, there was a span of 16 bases. The CDR3 has 15 residues. CDR1 and CDR2 (germline): LNHDA, SQIVND (reference sequence). The CDR3 protein is CASSTALGPTQPQHF. CDR3 in DNA: TGTGCCAGTAGTACCGCCCTCGGTCCCACTCAGCCCCAGCATTTT.

This rearrangement joins TRBV25-1 to TRBJ1-3; D possibly corresponds to TRBD1 (6 bases). CDR1 is MGHDK, CDR2 SYGVNS, per germline. V shed 6 bases and J shed 0 bases, with 12 bases lying between them. The CDR3 covers 15 residues. The CDR3 sequence is CASSPTGDSGNTIYF. The CDR3 DNA is TGTGCCAGCAGCCCGACAGGAGACTCTGGAAACACCATATATTTT.

The chain has TRBV7-8 and TRBJ2-7; 8 bases are a match to TRBD2. The V segment lost 1 base and the J segment 4 bases; nucleotides outside the gene matches: 6. The germline CDR1 and CDR2 sequences are SGHVS and FQNEAQ. The CDR3 consists of 15 residues. CDR3 in DNA: TGTGCCAGCAGCTTAGTGGGGGGACTAGTGTACGAGCAGTACTTC. Translation gives CASSLVGGLVYEQYF.

The V call is TRBV5-6, the J call TRBJ2-1; D gene uncertain. Germline-derived CDR1 and CDR2 are SGHDT and YYEEEE. This CDR3 spans 16 amino acids. V dropped 4 bases and J dropped 0 bases, with 14 bases sitting between them. In DNA form, the CDR3 reads TGTGCCAGCAGCCCCCCATCAGCTAGCTCCTACAATGAGCAGTTCTTC. It specifies CASSPPSASSYNEQFF.

This chain uses TRBV7-8 with TRBJ1-1; TRBD1 agrees at 7 bases. Germline values: CDR1 SGHVS, CDR2 FQNEAQ. V lost 1 base, J lost 8 bases, and 7 bases stayed unmatched. The CDR3 totals 14 residues. CDR3: CASSLVVWGQEAFF. The CDR3 nucleotides are TGTGCCAGCAGCTTAGTCGTATGGGGACAGGAAGCTTTCTTT.

The J gene is TRBJ1-4, the V gene TRBV6-1; 9 bases align to TRBD1. J lost 10 bases, V lost 3 bases, and 9 bases had no gene match. Germline CDR1 reads MNHNS; CDR2 reads SASEGT. CDR3 length equals 15 residues. In DNA, the CDR3 is TGTGCCAGCAGTGAGATACAGGGGGCTATGGGAAAACTGTTTTTT. Encoded protein: CASSEIQGAMGKLFF.

CDR3 sequence reads: CASSFGGTSEYEQYF. The CDR3 DNA reads TGTGCCAGCAGCTTTGGCGGGACTAGCGAGTACGAGCAGTACTTC. The V and J genes are TRBV5-6 and TRBJ2-7; 10 bases are shared with TRBD2. The junction had 6 bases not matched to a gene; V was cut back by 2 bases and J by 4 bases. Germline lookup yields CDR1 SGHDT and CDR2 YYEEEE. The CDR3 is 15 amino acids.

The chain uses TRBV11-2 and TRBJ1-6; unclear D gene. Germline CDR1 SGHAT, CDR2 FQNNGV. The V gene lost 0 bases and the J gene lost 0 bases, with 9 bases spanning the gap. CDR3 length equals 17 residues. As DNA, the CDR3 is TGTGCCAGCAGCTTAGATCCGGGGAGCTCCTATAATTCACCCCTCCACTTT. Its translation is CASSLDPGSSYNSPLHF.

This clone was recorded once. The chain carries TRBV10-1 and TRBJ2-3, with TRBD2 matching over 9 bases. The CDR3 extends over 15 amino acids. Losses at the gene ends were 6 bases for V and 3 bases for J; bases not matched to a gene: 7. The germline V gene has CDR1 WNHNN and CDR2 SYGVQD (reference sequence). CDR3 DNA: TGCGCCAGCAGGGCCGATCTAGCGGGGACAGATACGCAGTATTTT. Translation gives CASRADLAGTDTQYF.

The genes are TRBV5-1 and TRBJ2-2, with 7 bases lining up with TRBD1. V lost 0 bases and J lost 5; bases outside the gene matches: 4. CDR1 and CDR2 from the germline V gene are SGHRS and YFSETQ. CDR3 length: 15 residues. The CDR3 coding sequence is TGCGCCAGCAGCTTGGAACTACAGGGGACCGGGGAGCTGTTTTTT. Translated, it gives CASSLELQGTGELFF.

The J gene is TRBJ2-5, the V gene TRBV27, with 7 positions matching TRBD1. The germline V gene encodes CDR1 MNHEY and CDR2 SMNVEV (reference sequence). This CDR3 spans 14 amino acids. The V segment lost 6 bases and the J segment 9 bases; nucleotides outside the gene matches: 13. CDR3 nucleotide sequence: TGTGCCAGCAGGAACATACAGGGGCCTACGGCCCAGTACTTC. This encodes CASRNIQGPTAQYF.

The rearrangement joins TRBV5-6 to TRBJ1-2; tentatively, D is TRBD1 (5 bases). The CDR3 extends over 14 amino acids. Trimming left V 2 bases short and J 2 bases short, with 10 bases between. Germline loops: CDR1 SGHDT, CDR2 YYEEEE. CDR3 sequence reads: CASSFRVGNYGYTF. In nucleotides, the CDR3 is TGTGCCAGCAGCTTCAGGGTGGGGAACTATGGCTACACCTTC.

This rearrangement joins TRBV10-2 to TRBJ1-4; D is possibly TRBD1 (6 bases). This CDR3 contains 15 residues. V was trimmed by 4 bases and J by 8 bases, leaving 17 bases between them. The germline V gene encodes CDR1 WSHSY and CDR2 SAAADI. The CDR3, as DNA: TGCGCCAGCAGTGGGCTGACAGGCTCTCCAGAAAAACTGTTTTTT. Translating it yields CASSGLTGSPEKLFF.

The V and J genes are TRBV6-5 and TRBJ1-2; 9 nucleotides line up with TRBD1. The junction had 8 bases not matched to a gene; V was cut back by 8 bases and J by 7 bases. The CDR3 runs to 13 residues. Germline V gene sequence: CDR1 MNHEY, CDR2 SVGAGI. As DNA, the CDR3 is TGTGCCAGCGCCCCGGGACAGGGACGTGGCTACACCTTC. Its protein product is CASAPGQGRGYTF.

This chain joins TRBV7-2 and TRBJ2-1, with 10 positions matching TRBD2. There are 16 residues in the CDR3. The V gene's germline CDR1 is SGHTA and CDR2 FQGNSA. J lost 9 bases, V lost 4 bases, and 12 bases had no gene match. CDR3 coding DNA: TGTGCCAGCAGCTCCGGACTAGCGGAGGGGAGGAGTGAGCAGTTCTTC. Translation gives CASSSGLAEGRSEQFF.

This clone was seen a single time. The gene calls are TRBV7-9 and TRBJ1-1, with a weak D call TRBD1 (5 bases). Looked up from germline, CDR1 is SEHNR and CDR2 is FQNEAQ (reference sequence). CDR3 length: 13 residues. Deletions cut 1 base from V and 8 bases from J, with 11 bases between. CDR3 residues: CASSLVRRQEAFF. The DNA of the CDR3 is TGTGCCAGCAGCTTAGTTAGGAGACAGGAAGCTTTCTTT.

CDR3 in amino acids: CASSYTGQGQPQHF. CDR3 coding DNA: TGTGCCAGCAGTTACACGGGCCAGGGACAGCCCCAGCATTTT. The genes are TRBV6-5 and TRBJ1-5; perhaps TRBD1 as D (5 bases). Germline CDR1 MNHEY, CDR2 SVGAGI. This CDR3 region has 14 residues. Between the trimmed V and J ends, which lost 2 bases and 7 bases, there was a span of 12 bases.

The chain recombines TRBV5-4 with TRBJ1-2; possible D gene TRBD1, 5 bases. CDR1 is SGHNT, CDR2 YYREEE, per germline (reference sequence). This CDR3 is built from 14 residues. The ends were cut back, 4 bases at V and 2 bases at J, with 12 bases in the middle. Here the CDR3 reads CASSPAGQNYGYTF. In DNA form, the CDR3 reads TGTGCCAGCAGCCCCGCCGGACAAAACTATGGCTACACCTTC.

In its sample, this clone was seen once. The chain joins TRBV24-1 to TRBJ2-3, with D possibly TRBD2 on 6 matching bases. V dropped 3 bases and J dropped 2 bases, with 17 bases sitting between them. Germline V gene sequence: CDR1 KGHDR, CDR2 SFDVKD. This CDR3 region has 17 residues. DNA of the CDR3: TGTGCCACCAGTGATAGTAGGGAGGCAGGGCTCACAGATACGCAGTATTTT. It yields the protein CATSDSREAGLTDTQYF.

The J gene is TRBJ2-3, the V gene TRBV7-8, with TRBD2 identical over 12 bases. Trimming at V came to 5 bases and at J to 1 base, leaving 10 bases not matched to a gene. This CDR3 has 18 amino acids. CDR1 is SGHVS, CDR2 FQNEAQ, per germline. The CDR3 sequence: CASSEESRLAGGTDTQYF. As DNA, the CDR3 is TGTGCCAGCAGCGAAGAATCGCGACTAGCGGGGGGCACAGATACGCAGTATTTT. Supplemented by reference TRBV7-8 and TRBJ2-3, the full variable domain reads GAGVSQSPRYKVAKRGQDVALRCDPISGHVSLFWYQQALGQGPEFLTYFQNEAQLDKSGLPSDRFFAERPEGSVSTLKIQRTQQEDSAVYLCASSEESRLAGGTDTQYFGPGTRLTVL.

The chain uses TRBV2 and TRBJ2-3, with D uncertain. V lost 8 bases, J lost 1 base, and 10 bases lay in between. Germline CDR1 is SNHLY and CDR2 is FYNNEI. The CDR3 contains 13 residues. The CDR3 sequence is CASSVLGTDTQYF. CDR3 DNA sequence: TGTGCCAGCTCAGTCCTGGGCACAGATACGCAGTATTTT.